A single T cell receptor beta chain is shown here with its context. Its matching antigen is unknown. This specimen comes from a study of blood T cells in healthy people across ages. The study's findings and limits: TCR beta diversity was tightly associated with the proportion of naive T cells.

Then a second PCR, running about 6 to 12 cycles, was carried out with a sample-barcoded 5' primer and a J-beta primer mix. One entry per CDR3 protein results from TCRdb running MiXCR on the 5' RACE reads. The sample lists about 1.5 million distinct CDR3 sequences, approximately 43% occurring once. The receptor's source is a woman aged 18-29 years in good health. Input material: blood.

CDR3 amino acids: CASSLGRAISPLHF. Written as DNA, the CDR3 is TGTGCCAGCAGTTTAGGAAGGGCAATTTCACCCCTCCACTTT. V usage is TRBV27 and J usage is TRBJ1-6; D is unresolved. Germline V CDR1 and CDR2: MNHEY, SMNVEV (reference sequence). V was pared by 2 bases and J by 9 bases, with 11 bases between. The CDR3 is 14 amino acids.